These 10 T cell receptor beta chains share one sample of origin, sequenced in a study of identical twins. TCRdb reprocessed the 5' RACE reads with MiXCR, giving one entry per CDR3 protein. Of 120,000 to 150,000 distinct CDR3 sequences in the sample, approximately 4% are singletons; the top ten hold more than 7%. The sample comprised memory T cells sorted from blood. These receptor sequences come from a man between 18 and 35 years old in good health.

This clonotype has ten or more counts. The J gene is TRBJ2-2, the V gene TRBV6-4; D remains ambiguous. Germline V lookup: CDR1 MRHNA, CDR2 SNTAGT. The CDR3 totals 14 residues. V gave up 0 bases and J gave up 8 bases, with 10 bases separating them. The CDR3 spells CASSDSFERGELFF. CDR3 nucleotides: TGTGCCAGCAGTGACTCATTTGAGCGAGGGGAGCTGTTTTTT.

This clonotype was seen ten or more times. This rearrangement joins TRBV20-1 to TRBJ2-7; 7 nucleotides line up with TRBD2. The CDR3 consists of 13 residues. The V segment lost 6 bases and the J segment 3 bases; nucleotides outside the gene matches: 8. CDR1 and CDR2 (germline): DFQATT, SNEGSKA (reference sequence). The CDR3 sequence: CSAPQGLNYEQYF. CDR3 nucleotides: TGCAGTGCCCCCCAGGGACTAAACTACGAGCAGTACTTC.

The J gene is TRBJ2-7, the V gene TRBV6-2 or TRBV6-3; possibly TRBD1 for D (5 bases). This CDR3 is built from 14 residues. Germline assignment: CDR1 MNHEY and CDR2 SVGEGT. V lost 5 bases to trimming and J lost 3 bases, with 14 bases between them. The CDR3 sequence is CASSQGGVVYEQYF. The CDR3 nucleotides read TGTGCCAGCAGTCAGGGCGGAGTCGTCTACGAGCAGTACTTC.

This clonotype showed up many times. V and J are TRBV12-3 or TRBV12-4 and TRBJ2-2; 8 bases fit TRBD1. This CDR3 region has 16 residues. V was pared by 5 bases and J by 6 bases, with 11 bases of the junction left unmatched. CDR3 in amino acids: CASSRITGGFPGELFF. The CDR3 nucleotides read TGTGCCAGCAGTCGTATCACAGGGGGATTTCCCGGGGAGCTGTTTTTT.

This clonotype was seen a few times. V usage is TRBV30 and J usage is TRBJ2-1; D uncertain. The CDR3 covers 13 residues. CDR1 and CDR2 from the germline V gene are GTSNPN and SVGIG (reference sequence). The ends were cut back, 3 bases at V and 0 bases at J, with 6 bases in the middle. The CDR3 loop is CAWSLTSYNEQFF. CDR3 nucleotide sequence: TGTGCCTGGAGCCTGACCTCCTACAATGAGCAGTTCTTC.

This clonotype was picked up many times. The rearrangement uses TRBV7-2 and TRBJ2-1; D remains unclear. The V gene's germline CDR1 is SGHTA and CDR2 FQGNSA. V was pared by 5 bases and J by 6 bases, with 20 bases between. The CDR3 consists of 16 residues. The CDR3 is CASSPFVVQFGNEQFF. DNA for the CDR3: TGTGCCAGCAGCCCATTTGTTGTCCAGTTCGGCAATGAGCAGTTCTTC.

This chain connects TRBV12-3 or TRBV12-4 to TRBJ2-7, with 12 positions matching TRBD1. Trimming took 1 base from V and 7 from J; bases not matched to a gene: 5. The CDR3 loop spans 15 amino acids. The CDR3, as DNA: TGTGCCAGCAGTTTAGGGGGACAGGGGGCGGGGGAGCAGTACGTC. Encoded protein: CASSLGGQGAGEQYV.

This clonotype was picked up many times. The chain links TRBV12-3 or TRBV12-4 to TRBJ2-5, with D perhaps matching TRBD2 (6 bases). Trimming removed 6 bases from V and 5 bases from J, with 16 bases in between. The CDR3 is 14 residues long. The CDR3 DNA sequence: TGTGCCAGCAGAATCGGACTATGGGATGAGACCCAGTACTTC. Translation gives CASRIGLWDETQYF.

This clonotype was found many times. The genes are TRBV29-1 and TRBJ2-7; 10 bases fit TRBD1. The J segment lost 7 bases and the V segment lost 6 bases, leaving 9 bases of the junction unmatched. The CDR3 consists of 13 residues. Germline V gene lookup returns CDR1 SQVTM and CDR2 ANQGSEA. CDR3 nucleotide sequence: TGCAGCGTCAAAGGGACAGGGGCTCGGGAGCAGTACTTC. Its protein is CSVKGTGAREQYF.

This clonotype was seen ten or more times. The rearrangement joins TRBV27 to TRBJ2-3, with D maybe TRBD1 (6 bases). Per germline, CDR1 MNHEY and CDR2 SMNVEV (reference sequence). Trimming left V 6 bases short and J 6 bases short, with 13 bases between. The CDR3 covers 13 residues. CDR3 coding DNA: TGTGCCAGCAGCCCGACAGGTTATGATACGCAGTATTTT. Its translation is CASSPTGYDTQYF.